The sequence of this T cell receptor (beta chain) was determined in a study of radiation and T cells in renal cell carcinoma. Study-level points and caveats: In blood, top tumor clones expanded by 2 weeks, shrinking by 4.

Details on this clone: Its antigen is not known.

Time point noted: blood 4 weeks post-SBRT, at nephrectomy. The treatment here: 15 Gy SBRT to primary tumor, nephrectomy 4 weeks later. Serial blood draws occurred at baseline and 2 and 4 weeks post-SBRT. Clear cell pathology was present in this patient's renal cell carcinoma. CDR3 length: 13 amino acids. Germline loops: CDR1 LNHDA, CDR2 SQIVND (reference sequence). V was clipped by 8 bases and J by 6 bases, with 16 bases between them. The table came from immunoSEQ multiplex PCR; TCRdb's copy has only in-frame clones and leaves some out. The table lists just under 150,000 clones, 65% to 90% of them singletons.

The source of this sequence is a woman aged 50 to 60 with renal cell carcinoma. J is TRBJ1-1 and V is TRBV19; D is unresolved. The input for sequencing was blood, taken from a patient whose treatment included radiotherapy and nephrectomy. The CDR3 DNA reads as TGTGCCAGTTCAGTCGACTTGGGCGCTGAAGCTTTCTTT. Its protein is CASSVDLGAEAFF.